This TCR beta chain derives from a study of T-cell reconstitution after alpha-beta-depleted transplantation in children. Findings and caveats of the study: About two months after transplant, alpha-beta T cells reportedly came from several hundred expanded graft clones. Counts and diversity of T cells one year after transplant came mostly from newly produced T cells.

The CDR3 is 15 residues long. V lost 3 bases to trimming and J lost 0 bases, with 10 bases between them. CDR1 and CDR2 from the germline V gene are MDHEN and SYDVKM. Unique molecular identifiers were built into the TCRbeta library. TCRdb recomputed calls from the PCR reads with MiXCR, one row per CDR3 protein. The sample includes approximately 230,000 distinct CDR3 sequences, 24% of them seen just once. The table lists this clonotype with a few counts. Its target is not known. This chain joins TRBV28 and TRBJ2-3; D is ambiguous. Specimen: PBMCs, mostly from graft donor cells, collected 360 days after TCRalphabeta/CD19-depleted stem cell transplant. The sequence was obtained from a female patient aged 2-9 years who had a stem cell transplant for congenital amegakaryocytic thrombocytopenia, so the T cells may come from the graft donor. CDR3 sequence reads: CASSFGSESTDTQYF. CDR3 coding DNA: TGTGCCAGCAGTTTCGGGTCAGAAAGCACAGATACGCAGTATTTT. Variable domain in full (rest from reference TRBV28 and TRBJ2-3): DVKVTQSSRYLVKRTGEKVFLECVQDMDHENMFWYRQDPGLGLRLIYFSYDVKMKEKGDIPEGYSVSREKKERFSLILESASTNQTSMYLCASSFGSESTDTQYFGPGTRLTVL.